These 32 T cell receptor beta chains were all obtained from the same sample, sequenced in a study of T cells after yellow fever vaccination. TCRdb redid the calling of the 5' RACE reads with MiXCR, one entry per CDR3 protein. The sample has 500,000 to 650,000 distinct CDR3 sequences, over 9% seen once. Sequences were derived from PBMCs, sampled on the day of the yellow fever booster vaccination. The receptors originated from a man in his thirties or forties who received the YFV17D yellow fever vaccine.

This rearrangement joins TRBV12-5 to TRBJ2-1; D is tentatively TRBD1 or TRBD2 (6 bases each). Deletions cut 4 bases from V and 3 bases from J, with 16 bases between. The CDR3 is 16 amino acids. Germline CDR1 is LGHNT and CDR2 is FRNRAP. CDR3 bases: TGTGCTAGTGGTTCTACAGGGAGCGGGCGCTACAATGAGCAGTTCTTC. Translation: CASGSTGSGRYNEQFF.

The table lists this clonotype with many counts. The gene calls are TRBV6-6 and TRBJ2-1; D might be TRBD1 or TRBD2, each matching 5 bases. Germline V gene data show CDR1 as MNHNY and CDR2 as SVGAGI (reference sequence). This CDR3 is 15 amino acids long. V lost 2 bases to trimming and J lost 4 bases, with 12 bases between them. CDR3 DNA sequence: TGTGCCAGCAGTTACGGGGGATCCACTTACAATGAGCAGTTCTTC. Its protein product is CASSYGGSTYNEQFF.

This sequence joins TRBV19 and TRBJ2-1; TRBD2 agrees at 7 bases. Germline V gives CDR1 LNHDA, CDR2 SQIVND (reference sequence). Germline trimming cut 1 base from V and 0 bases from J; bases unmatched to any gene: 0. The CDR3 extends over 15 amino acids. The CDR3 reads CASSIGLASYNEQFF. CDR3 DNA sequence: TGTGCCAGTAGTATAGGACTAGCCTCCTACAATGAGCAGTTCTTC.

This clonotype was observed a few times. The rearrangement uses TRBV6-2 or TRBV6-3 and TRBJ2-3; no definite D call. The CDR3 runs to 14 residues. V was pared by 0 bases and J by 2 bases, with 6 bases between. Per germline, CDR1 MNHEY and CDR2 SVGEGT. The CDR3 loop is CASSYSGYTDTQYF. The CDR3 nucleotides are TGTGCCAGCAGTTACTCTGGCTACACAGATACGCAGTATTTT.

J is TRBJ1-5 and V is TRBV6-1, with D perhaps TRBD1 (5 bases). Germline CDR1 and CDR2: MNHNS and SASEGT. CDR3 length: 13 residues. Trimming removed 6 bases from V and 7 bases from J, with 13 bases in between. CDR3 loop: CASSPEGRQPQHF. The DNA for the CDR3 is TGTGCCAGCAGCCCGGAGGGACGCCAGCCCCAGCATTTT.

This chain uses TRBV7-9 with TRBJ2-1; 8 nucleotides match TRBD2. The CDR3 totals 15 residues. With 5 bases clipped from V and 2 bases from J, the junction kept 5 bases outside the gene matches. The germline gives CDR1 SEHNR, CDR2 FQNEAQ (reference sequence). The CDR3 reads CASSPRGLAYNEQFF. The DNA of the CDR3 is TGTGCCAGCAGCCCTAGGGGACTAGCCTACAATGAGCAGTTCTTC.

The J gene is TRBJ2-7, the V gene TRBV5-1; perhaps TRBD2 as D (5 bases). The V end was cut by 5 bases, the J end by 0 bases, with 12 bases between. CDR1 and CDR2 (germline): SGHRS, YFSETQ. CDR3 length: 14 amino acids. DNA of the CDR3: TGCGCCAGCAGTGGGCTAGCCAGCTCCTACGAGCAGTACTTC. Protein product: CASSGLASSYEQYF.

V usage is TRBV6-1 and J usage is TRBJ1-5, with D hard to call. The ends were cut back, 4 bases at V and 11 bases at J, with 18 bases in the middle. Germline-derived CDR1 and CDR2 are MNHNS and SASEGT. The CDR3 has 14 amino acids. CDR3 protein: CASSGTDPRHAQHF. The CDR3 bases are TGTGCCAGCAGTGGGACGGACCCCAGGCATGCCCAGCATTTT.

The rearrangement uses TRBV9 and TRBJ1-3, with a possible D match to TRBD1 (6 bases). V was pared by 0 bases and J by 1 base, with 11 bases between. The CDR3 has 16 residues. In germline, CDR1 is SGDLS, CDR2 YYNGEE. CDR3 region: CASSVAPGESGNTIYF. CDR3 in DNA: TGTGCCAGCAGCGTAGCCCCAGGGGAATCTGGAAACACCATATATTTT.

The chain couples TRBV19 to TRBJ2-7; the match to TRBD2 covers 10 bases. V lost 3 bases to trimming and J lost 1 base; unmatched junction nucleotides: 3. Germline values: CDR1 LNHDA, CDR2 SQIVND (reference sequence). This CDR3 is 15 amino acids long. CDR3 in DNA: TGTGCCAGTAGTATCGGGACTAGCGTTTCCTACGAGCAGTACTTC. It yields the protein CASSIGTSVSYEQYF.

There are many counts of this clonotype. The chain links TRBV29-1 to TRBJ2-4, with 10 bases aligning to TRBD1. The J segment lost 7 bases and the V segment lost 4 bases, leaving 7 bases of the junction unmatched. Germline values: CDR1 SQVTM, CDR2 ANQGSEA. CDR3 size: 14 residues. CDR3 loop: CSVGGDRGVNIQYF. The CDR3 region has the DNA TGCAGCGTTGGAGGGGACAGGGGAGTGAACATTCAGTACTTC.

This clonotype was found many times. CDR3 nucleotides: TGTGCCAGCAGCCGCTCAGGGCTTGAGCAGTTCTTC. Translating it yields CASSRSGLEQFF. V usage is TRBV7-9 and J usage is TRBJ2-1; D is perhaps TRBD1 (5 bases). Trimming shortened V by 5 bases and J by 9 bases, and 11 bases separated the two germline ends. Looked up from germline, CDR1 is SEHNR and CDR2 is FQNEAQ (reference sequence). This CDR3 spans 12 amino acids.

This clonotype was recorded many times. The V and J genes are TRBV6-2 or TRBV6-3 and TRBJ2-3, with D possibly being TRBD2 (6 bases). V lost 8 bases to trimming and J lost 1 base, with 16 bases between them. Germline assignment: CDR1 MNHEY and CDR2 SVGEGT. The CDR3 contains 15 residues. The chain's CDR3 is CASDERRERTDTQYF. The CDR3 nucleotides read TGTGCCAGCGACGAAAGGAGGGAGCGCACAGATACGCAGTATTTT.

This sequence joins TRBV7-8 and TRBJ2-1, with 15 nucleotides matching TRBD2. Per germline, CDR1 SGHVS and CDR2 FQNEAQ. The CDR3 runs 20 residues. The ends lost 6 bases at V and 0 bases at J; junction bases unmatched: 12. The CDR3: CASRGQGLAGGPSSYNEQFF. In DNA form, the CDR3 reads TGTGCCAGCAGGGGCCAGGGACTAGCGGGGGGACCGAGCTCCTACAATGAGCAGTTCTTC.

The genes are TRBV20-1 and TRBJ2-2, with a tentative D call TRBD2 (7 bases). Germline CDR1 DFQATT, CDR2 SNEGSKA (reference sequence). Trimming cost V 6 bases and J 5 bases, with 19 bases left between them. The CDR3 totals 15 residues. The CDR3 coding sequence is TGCAGTGCCTTAGGGGGAGGGCCTGAGACCGGGGAGCTGTTTTTT. Translating it yields CSALGGGPETGELFF.

This clonotype was recorded at least ten times. The chain is built from TRBV29-1 and TRBJ1-2; 8 bases line up with TRBD1. This CDR3 contains 11 residues. V shed 6 bases, J shed 8 bases, and the junction held 5 bases outside the gene matches. The V gene's germline CDR1 is SQVTM and CDR2 ANQGSEA. DNA for the CDR3: TGCAGCGTGCAGGGGGCGGGAGGCTACACCTTC. It translates to CSVQGAGGYTF.

This chain links TRBV9 with TRBJ2-1; D perhaps matches TRBD2 (6 bases). The CDR3 has 13 residues. Trimming stripped 3 bases from V and 6 bases from J, with 10 bases between. Looked up from germline, CDR1 is SGDLS and CDR2 is YYNGEE. Here the CDR3 reads CASSGLVANEQFF. The CDR3 DNA follows: TGTGCCAGCAGCGGACTAGTCGCCAATGAGCAGTTCTTC.

The chain uses TRBV7-2 and TRBJ1-5; D ambiguous. The V gene's germline CDR1 is SGHTA and CDR2 FQGNSA. The length of the CDR3 is 15 residues. V dropped 5 bases and J dropped 9 bases, with 20 bases sitting between them. The CDR3 DNA follows: TGTGCCAGCAGCGGGGAAGCTCGGAATCAATCGCCCCAGCATTTT. Its protein product is CASSGEARNQSPQHF.

J is TRBJ1-1 and V is TRBV20-1; TRBD1 is a possible D gene (5 bases). Between the trimmed V and J ends, which lost 0 bases and 4 bases, there was a span of 12 bases. Looked up from germline, CDR1 is DFQATT and CDR2 is SNEGSKA (reference sequence). This CDR3 contains 14 residues. The CDR3 here is CSARDQTGGTEAFF. The CDR3 coding sequence is TGCAGTGCTAGAGATCAAACGGGGGGCACTGAAGCTTTCTTT.

This chain connects TRBV6-1 to TRBJ2-2; TRBD1 matches at 7 bases. CDR3 length equals 15 residues. The V and J ends lost 7 bases and 9 bases, in that order; junction bases with no gene match: 14. Germline CDR1 reads MNHNS; CDR2 reads SASEGT. The CDR3 DNA is TGTGCCAGCAAAGACCGGGACAGTCGATTGAGGGAGCTGTTTTTT. This encodes CASKDRDSRLRELFF.

This clonotype has a handful of counts. The chain is built from TRBV20-1 and TRBJ1-2; no reliable D call. Germline assignment: CDR1 DFQATT and CDR2 SNEGSKA (reference sequence). The length of the CDR3 is 13 residues. The CDR3 spells CSAYQQPNYGYTF. The CDR3 DNA reads TGCAGCGCCTACCAACAGCCAAACTATGGCTACACCTTC.

In this sample, this clonotype turned up a few times. V is TRBV5-1 and J is TRBJ2-7, with D maybe TRBD1 (7 bases). The CDR3 length is 16 residues. Germline V lookup: CDR1 SGHRS, CDR2 YFSETQ. The V and J ends lost 1 base and 0 bases respectively, with 14 bases between them. The CDR3 region has the DNA TGCGCCAGCAGCTTGAGTTCAGGGGGGATCTCCTACGAGCAGTACTTC. It translates to CASSLSSGGISYEQYF.

This clonotype showed up just a few times. V gene TRBV12-5 combines with J gene TRBJ2-3; 7 bases align to TRBD1. Germline trimming cut 2 bases from V and 2 bases from J; bases unmatched to any gene: 4. Germline assignment: CDR1 LGHNT and CDR2 FRNRAP. The length of the CDR3 is 15 residues. The CDR3 DNA reads TGTGCTAGTGGTTTGAGGCAGGGGGACACAGATACGCAGTATTTT. As protein: CASGLRQGDTDTQYF.

This sequence joins TRBV10-3 and TRBJ2-1; D remains ambiguous. Trimming removed 3 bases at V and 3 bases at J, with 12 bases between. This CDR3 has 15 residues. From germline, CDR1 is ENHRY and CDR2 SYGVKD. The CDR3 loop reads CAISERESSYNEQFF. The DNA of the CDR3 is TGTGCCATCAGTGAACGAGAGAGCAGCTACAATGAGCAGTTCTTC.

This clonotype has just a few counts. The chain recombines TRBV14 with TRBJ1-4, with TRBD1 identical over 9 bases. Germline V gives CDR1 SGHDN, CDR2 FVKESK. This CDR3 has 16 residues. Trimming took 2 bases from V and 8 from J; bases not matched to a gene: 9. CDR3 nucleotides: TGTGCCAGCAGCCAATATGTCGGGACAGGGCCCGAAAAACTGTTTTTT. Amino acids: CASSQYVGTGPEKLFF.

This clonotype was counted only a few times. The V gene is TRBV5-8, the J gene TRBJ2-7; TRBD2 matches at 10 bases. This CDR3 has 15 amino acids. The V segment lost 4 bases and the J segment 2 bases; nucleotides outside the gene matches: 6. The germline gives CDR1 SGHTS, CDR2 YDEGEE. The CDR3 spells CASSPSLAGAYEQYF. The CDR3, as DNA: TGTGCCAGCAGCCCTTCCCTAGCGGGGGCCTACGAGCAGTACTTC.

The V call is TRBV6-5, the J call TRBJ2-5, with D perhaps TRBD2 (5 bases). With 4 bases removed from V and 4 bases from J, the gap between germline ends came to 10 bases. The germline V gene encodes CDR1 MNHEY and CDR2 SVGAGI. This CDR3 region has 13 residues. The chain's CDR3 is CASSWREGETQYF. The CDR3 nucleotides read TGTGCCAGCAGTTGGCGAGAGGGAGAGACCCAGTACTTC.

V usage is TRBV5-1 and J usage is TRBJ1-1; no clear D. This CDR3 region has 16 residues. Per the germline V gene, CDR1 is SGHRS and CDR2 is YFSETQ. The germline V and J ends were trimmed by 4 bases and 0 bases, with 16 bases remaining between them. CDR3 in DNA: TGCGCCAGCAGCACGGACGGCCCCGGCATGAACACTGAAGCTTTCTTT. Its translation: CASSTDGPGMNTEAFF.

This clonotype has more than one count but fewer than ten. For the CDR3, the DNA is TGCAGTGCTAACCCTAGCGGACGTAGGCTCGAGCAGTACTTC. Its translation: CSANPSGRRLEQYF. The rearrangement uses TRBV20-1 and TRBJ2-7; 7 bases fit TRBD2. V was clipped by 4 bases and J by 6 bases; unmatched bases: 12. From germline, CDR1 is DFQATT and CDR2 SNEGSKA (reference sequence). This CDR3 comprises 14 residues.

This clonotype was seen at least ten times. The chain has TRBV5-1 and TRBJ2-1; tentatively, D is TRBD1 or TRBD2 (5 bases each). The V gene's germline CDR1 is SGHRS and CDR2 YFSETQ. V gave up 4 bases and J gave up 0 bases, with 14 bases separating them. The CDR3 runs to 16 residues. The CDR3 region has the DNA TGCGCCAGCAGCCCGGGACGGGTGAGCTCCTACAATGAGCAGTTCTTC. Its translation: CASSPGRVSSYNEQFF. The full variable domain, rest sourced from reference TRBV5-1 and TRBJ2-1, is KAGVTQTPRYLIKTRGQQVTLSCSPISGHRSVSWYQQTPGQGLQFLFEYFSETQRNKGNFPGRFSGRQFSNSRSEMNVSTLELGDSALYLCASSPGRVSSYNEQFFGPGTRLTVL.

The rearrangement uses TRBV19 and TRBJ2-2; unclear D gene. V was shortened by 4 bases and J by 2 bases, with 17 bases between the two germline ends. Germline lookup yields CDR1 LNHDA and CDR2 SQIVND (reference sequence). The CDR3 sequence is 17 residues long. CDR3 loop: CASSTTSVRLNTGELFF. The CDR3 DNA reads TGTGCCAGTAGTACAACATCAGTTAGGTTAAACACCGGGGAGCTGTTTTTT.

There are a few counts of this clonotype. The chain combines TRBV5-1 with TRBJ2-1; 15 nucleotides match TRBD2. V trimming: 4 bases; J trimming: 0 bases; junction bases outside the gene matches: 8. Germline lookup yields CDR1 SGHRS and CDR2 YFSETQ. This CDR3 spans 19 amino acids. CDR3 nucleotides: TGCGCCAGCAGCCCCGGACTAGCGGGAGGGGGTGGCTCCTACAATGAGCAGTTCTTC. Protein product: CASSPGLAGGGGSYNEQFF.